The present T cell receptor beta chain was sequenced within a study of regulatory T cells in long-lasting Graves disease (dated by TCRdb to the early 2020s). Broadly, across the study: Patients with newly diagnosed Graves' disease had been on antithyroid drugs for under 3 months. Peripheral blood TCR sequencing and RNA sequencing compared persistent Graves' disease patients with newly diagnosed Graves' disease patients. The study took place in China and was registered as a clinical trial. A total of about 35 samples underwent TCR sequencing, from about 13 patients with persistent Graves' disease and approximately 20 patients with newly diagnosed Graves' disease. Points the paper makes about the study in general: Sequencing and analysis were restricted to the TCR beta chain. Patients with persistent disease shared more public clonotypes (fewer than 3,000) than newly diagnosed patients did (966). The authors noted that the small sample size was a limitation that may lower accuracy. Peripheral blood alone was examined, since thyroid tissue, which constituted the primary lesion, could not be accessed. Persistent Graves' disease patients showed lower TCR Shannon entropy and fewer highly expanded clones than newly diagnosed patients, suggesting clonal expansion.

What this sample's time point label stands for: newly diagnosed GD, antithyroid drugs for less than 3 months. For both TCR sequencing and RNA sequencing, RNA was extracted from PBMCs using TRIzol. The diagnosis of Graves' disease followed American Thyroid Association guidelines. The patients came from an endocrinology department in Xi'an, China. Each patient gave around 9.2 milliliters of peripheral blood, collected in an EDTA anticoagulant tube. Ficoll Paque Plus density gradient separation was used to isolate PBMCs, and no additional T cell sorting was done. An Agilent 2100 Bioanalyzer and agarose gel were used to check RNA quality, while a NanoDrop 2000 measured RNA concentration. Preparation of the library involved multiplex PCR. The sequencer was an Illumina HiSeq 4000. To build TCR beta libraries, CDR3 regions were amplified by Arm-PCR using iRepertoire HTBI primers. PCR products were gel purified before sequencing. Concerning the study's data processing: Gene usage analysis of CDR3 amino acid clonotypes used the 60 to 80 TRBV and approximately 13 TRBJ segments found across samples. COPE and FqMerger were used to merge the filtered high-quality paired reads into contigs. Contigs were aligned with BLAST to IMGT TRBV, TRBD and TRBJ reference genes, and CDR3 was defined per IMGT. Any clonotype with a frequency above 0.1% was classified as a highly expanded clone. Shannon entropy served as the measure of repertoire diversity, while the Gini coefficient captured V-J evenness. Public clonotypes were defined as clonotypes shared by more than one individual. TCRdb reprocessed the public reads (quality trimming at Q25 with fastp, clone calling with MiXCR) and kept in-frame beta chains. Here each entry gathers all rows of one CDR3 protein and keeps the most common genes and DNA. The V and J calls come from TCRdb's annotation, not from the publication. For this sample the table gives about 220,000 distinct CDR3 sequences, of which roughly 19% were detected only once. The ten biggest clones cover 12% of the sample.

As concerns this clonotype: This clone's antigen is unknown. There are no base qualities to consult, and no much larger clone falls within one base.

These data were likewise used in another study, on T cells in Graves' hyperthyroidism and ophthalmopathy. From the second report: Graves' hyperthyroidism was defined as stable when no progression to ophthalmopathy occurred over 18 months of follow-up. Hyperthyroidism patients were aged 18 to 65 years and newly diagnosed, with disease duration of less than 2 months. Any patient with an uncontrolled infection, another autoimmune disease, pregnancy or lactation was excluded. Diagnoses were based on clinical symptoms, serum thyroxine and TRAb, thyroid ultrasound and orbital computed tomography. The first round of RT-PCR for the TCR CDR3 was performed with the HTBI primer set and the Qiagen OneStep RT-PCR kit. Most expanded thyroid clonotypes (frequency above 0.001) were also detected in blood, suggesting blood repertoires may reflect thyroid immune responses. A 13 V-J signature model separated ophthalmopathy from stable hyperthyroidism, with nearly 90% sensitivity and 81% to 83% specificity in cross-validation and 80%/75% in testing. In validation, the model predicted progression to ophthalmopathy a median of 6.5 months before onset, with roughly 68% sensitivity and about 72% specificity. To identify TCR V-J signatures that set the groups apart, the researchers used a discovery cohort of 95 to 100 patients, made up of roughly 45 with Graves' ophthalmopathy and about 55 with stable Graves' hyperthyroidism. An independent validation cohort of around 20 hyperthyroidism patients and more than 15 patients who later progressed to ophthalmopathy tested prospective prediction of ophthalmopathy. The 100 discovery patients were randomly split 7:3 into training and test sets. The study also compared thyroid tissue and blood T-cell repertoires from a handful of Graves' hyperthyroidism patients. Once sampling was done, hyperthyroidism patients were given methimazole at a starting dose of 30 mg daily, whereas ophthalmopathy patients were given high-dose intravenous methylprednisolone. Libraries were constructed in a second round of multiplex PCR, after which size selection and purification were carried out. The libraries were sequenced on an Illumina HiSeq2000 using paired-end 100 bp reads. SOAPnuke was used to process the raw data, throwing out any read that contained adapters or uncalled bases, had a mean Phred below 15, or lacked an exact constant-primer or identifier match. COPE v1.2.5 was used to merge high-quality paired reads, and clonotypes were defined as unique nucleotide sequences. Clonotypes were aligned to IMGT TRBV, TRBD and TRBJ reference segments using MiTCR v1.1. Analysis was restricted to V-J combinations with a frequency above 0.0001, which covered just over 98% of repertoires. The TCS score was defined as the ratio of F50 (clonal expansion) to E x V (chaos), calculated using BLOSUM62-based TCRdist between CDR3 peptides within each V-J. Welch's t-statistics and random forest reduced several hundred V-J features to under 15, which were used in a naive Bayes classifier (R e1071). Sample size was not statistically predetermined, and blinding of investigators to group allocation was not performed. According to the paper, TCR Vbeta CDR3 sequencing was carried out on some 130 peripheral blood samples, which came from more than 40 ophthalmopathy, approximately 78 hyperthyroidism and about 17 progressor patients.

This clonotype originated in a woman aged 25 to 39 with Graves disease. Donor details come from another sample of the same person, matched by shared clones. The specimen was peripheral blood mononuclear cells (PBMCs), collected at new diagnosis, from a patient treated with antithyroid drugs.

CDR3 loop: CASSPRTNEKLFF. In nucleotides, the sequence is TGTGCCAGCTCACCCCGGACTAATGAAAAACTGTTTTTT. The receptor chain draws on TRBV18 and TRBJ1-4, with no confident D gene call. The CDR3 measures 13 amino acids from cysteine to phenylalanine. The entry retains the CDR3 DNA only, 39 bases that are in frame from base 1. CDR1 and CDR2 are drawn from the germline V gene: KGHSH, LQKENI. The germline ends are 4 bases apart after V is trimmed by 3 bases and J by 2 bases.